A selection of T cell receptor beta chains follows, all from one sample in a study of blood T cell repertoires in COVID-19. The method was immunoSEQ multiplex PCR; TCRdb's version includes in-frame clones alone and lacks a portion of them. The sample has about 260,000 clones; 65% to 90% are singletons. The material sequenced was peripheral blood. The receptors were gathered from a man in his thirties or forties with active or convalescent COVID-19. CDR3s include the opening cysteine and the closing phenylalanine or tryptophan. D genes are given only for firm matches. The size of a clone is reported for some rows only, either as once, few or many, or as a class for expanded clones.

- TRBJ2-1 TRBD1 TRBV7-6 TGTGCCAGCAGCTTATCTAACCGGGACAGTCCCTACAATGAGCAGTTCTTC CASSLSNRDSPYNEQFF
- TRBJ1-4 - TRBV27 TGTGCCAGCAGTTTTCGGGCAGGGACTAATGAAAAACTGTTTTTT CASSFRAGTNEKLFF
- TRBJ2-7 - TRBV4-1 TGCGCCAGCAGCCAAGTGGGGGGGCCAAGCTCCTACGAGCAGTACTTC CASSQVGGPSSYEQYF
- TRBJ1-1 - TRBV15 TGTGCCACCAGCGCGTCAGGGTCGTCTGAAGCTTTCTTT CATSASGSSEAFF
once TRBJ2-7 - TRBV27 TGTGCCAGCAGTTCGACAGGATTCGGCGGGGGCGTTTCCTCCTACGAGCAGTACTTC CASSSTGFGGGVSSYEQYF
- TRBJ2-1 TRBD2 TRBV3-1/TRBV3-2 TGTGCCAGCAGCCAATCGAGACTAGCCCATGAGCAGTTCTTC CASSQSRLAHEQFF
- TRBJ1-6 - TRBV7-6 TGTGCCAGCAGTCCGAACCCGGGTAGTTCCTATAATTCACCCCTCCACTTT CASSPNPGSSYNSPLHF
- TRBJ1-2 - TRBV19 TGTGCCAGTAGCAACGACAGGACTAACTATGGCTACACCTTC CASSNDRTNYGYTF
few TRBJ1-5 - TRBV28 TGTGCCAGCAGTTTCGGTCAGGGCGTCAATCAGCCCCAGCATTTT CASSFGQGVNQPQHF
- TRBJ1-5 - TRBV21-1 TGTGCCAGCAGCAAAGAAGGCCAGGGCTCGGATAGCAATCAGCCCCAGCATTTT CASSKEGQGSDSNQPQHF
- TRBJ2-1 - TRBV15 TGTGCCACCAAAACAGGGTGGCCCTACAATGAGCAGTTCTTC CATKTGWPYNEQFF
- TRBJ2-7 TRBD1 TRBV13 TGTGCCAGCAGCACACGGGACAGGGGGAGCTACGAGCAGTACTTC CASSTRDRGSYEQYF
- TRBJ2-7 TRBD2 TRBV7-8 TGTGCCAGCAGCTTAGTAGGGCGGGGGGCCCACGAGCAGTACTTC CASSLVGRGAHEQYF
- TRBJ1-2 - TRBV27 TGTGCCAGCCGCGGCCCTTTAGGAGGCTACACCTTC CASRGPLGGYTF
- TRBJ1-1 TRBD1 TRBV19 TGTGCCAGTAGTCCTTTCGGGGACAGAACTGAAGCTTTCTTT CASSPFGDRTEAFF
once TRBJ1-1 - TRBV14 TGTGCCAGCAGCCAAGTATCGGGGAACACTGAAGCTTTCTTT CASSQVSGNTEAFF
- TRBJ2-1 - TRBV24-1 TGTGCCACCAGTGAAAGTTTTCGGGGGGAGCAGTTCTTC CATSESFRGEQFF